Listed below are T cell receptor beta chains from one sample, sequenced in a study of shared clonotypes between healthy human individuals. Libraries were prepared by immunoSEQ multiplex PCR; TCRdb keeps only in-frame clonotypes and omits some of them. The sample records fewer than 500,000 clones, around 79% being singletons. Material: PBMCs. The source is a woman in her forties in good health. Some clones in this sample may be carry-over from other donors' samples. Each CDR3 is given with its conserved first and last residue. The order of the fields is CDR3 protein, CDR3 DNA, V gene, clone size, D gene, J gene. D genes are given only for firm matches. Only part of the rows carry a size: once, few, many, or a class if the clone is expanded.

CASSQQGAETQYF,TGCGCCAGCAGCCAACAGGGGGCAGAGACCCAGTACTTC,TRBV4-1,.,TRBD1,TRBJ2-5
CASSQGGAEGTDTQYF,TGCGCCAGCAGCCAAGGCGGGGCGGAAGGCACAGATACGCAGTATTTT,TRBV4-1,.,.,TRBJ2-3
CAISPGQGGSAFF,TGTGCCATCAGTCCGGGACAGGGAGGTTCAGCTTTCTTT,TRBV10-3,.,TRBD1,TRBJ1-1
CAWDSRGLSSGNTIYF,TGTGCCTGGGACTCAAGGGGCTTAAGCTCTGGAAACACCATATATTTT,TRBV30,.,.,TRBJ1-3
CAWTGQGALETQYF,TGTGCCTGGACTGGACAGGGGGCTTTGGAGACCCAGTACTTC,TRBV30,.,TRBD1,TRBJ2-5
CASSLEDSVSDTQYF,TGCGCCAGCAGCTTGGAAGACTCCGTATCAGATACGCAGTATTTT,TRBV5-1,.,.,TRBJ2-3
CASSERDPGLLGQNVGYTF,TGTGCCAGCAGTGAGAGGGACCCTGGACTTTTGGGACAGAACGTCGGCTACACCTTC,TRBV6-1,.,TRBD1,TRBJ1-2
CASSEFTATGGEQYF,TGTGCCAGCAGTGAATTCACAGCGACGGGGGGCGAGCAGTACTTC,TRBV6-1,once,TRBD2,TRBJ2-7
CASSEYGGRNTEAFF,TGTGCCAGCAGTGAGTATGGGGGGAGGAACACTGAAGCTTTCTTT,TRBV2,.,.,TRBJ1-1
CASSLSGQAEYNEQFF,TGTGCCAGCAGCTTATCCGGACAGGCCGAATACAATGAGCAGTTCTTC,TRBV7-2,few,TRBD1,TRBJ2-1
CASRVTVSYNEQFF,TGTGCCAGCAGGGTAACAGTCTCCTACAATGAGCAGTTCTTC,TRBV2,once,.,TRBJ2-1
CAISEAAYSGNTIYF,TGTGCCATCAGTGAAGCGGCATACTCTGGAAACACCATATATTTT,TRBV10-3,.,.,TRBJ1-3
CASSFGQGAGSNQPQHF,TGTGCCAGCAGCTTCGGACAGGGGGCGGGTAGCAATCAGCCCCAGCATTTT,TRBV7-2,.,TRBD1,TRBJ1-5
CASSLGPALGDEQFF,TGCGCCAGCAGCTTGGGTCCAGCGCTAGGGGATGAGCAGTTCTTC,TRBV5-1,.,.,TRBJ2-1
CASSQAGVGTQYF,TGTGCCAGCAGCCAAGCCGGAGTAGGTACGCAGTATTTT,TRBV14,.,.,TRBJ2-3
CASSYLREASGELFF,TGTGCCAGCAGTTACCTCCGGGAGGCTAGCGGGGAGCTGTTTTTT,TRBV6-5,.,TRBD2,TRBJ2-2
CASSYTSSPGELFF,TGTGCCAGCAGTTATACTAGTTCGCCCGGGGAGCTGTTTTTT,TRBV28,.,.,TRBJ2-2
CASSSRGLAGGTEQFF,TGTGCCAGCTCATCCCGGGGACTAGCGGGAGGGACTGAGCAGTTCTTC,TRBV18,.,TRBD2,TRBJ2-1
CASSVAPGRQETQYF,TGTGCCAGCAGCGTAGCTCCGGGACGGCAAGAGACCCAGTACTTC,TRBV9,once,.,TRBJ2-5
CSVDLVREEEETQYF,TGCAGCGTTGATCTCGTACGGGAGGAGGAGGAGACCCAGTACTTC,TRBV29-1,.,TRBD2,TRBJ2-5
CASSLFLAENNEQFF,TGTGCCAGCAGTTTGTTCCTAGCGGAGAACAATGAGCAGTTCTTC,TRBV28,many,TRBD2,TRBJ2-1
CASSPGTSGDTQYF,TGTGCCAGCAGCCCGGGGACTAGCGGGGATACGCAGTATTTT,TRBV9,.,TRBD2,TRBJ2-3
CASSVVAGGSAYYNEQFF,TGTGCCAGCAGCGTAGTAGCGGGAGGGTCCGCATACTACAATGAGCAGTTCTTC,TRBV9,.,TRBD2,TRBJ2-1
CASSLAASGIVQYF,TGTGCCAGCAGCTTGGCCGCTAGCGGGATCGTTCAGTACTTC,TRBV5-5,.,TRBD2,TRBJ2-7
CASSQVASGRGLTGTSGIEQYF,TGTGCCAGCAGCCAAGTCGCCTCGGGAAGAGGCCTAACCGGGACTAGCGGGATCGAGCAGTACTTC,TRBV4-2,.,TRBD2,TRBJ2-7
CASSIQTGEAYEQYF,TGTGCCAGCAGTATCCAGACAGGGGAAGCCTACGAGCAGTACTTC,TRBV6-1,.,TRBD1,TRBJ2-7
CASSYEAGGLTDTQYF,TGTGCCAGCAGCTACGAAGCGGGAGGGCTCACAGATACGCAGTATTTT,TRBV28,.,TRBD2,TRBJ2-3
CASTKGDPGIYEQYF,TGTGCCAGCACAAAAGGGGATCCGGGTATCTACGAGCAGTACTTC,TRBV7-9,.,.,TRBJ2-7
CSASRTGELFF,TGCAGCGCTAGCCGGACCGGGGAGCTGTTTTTT,TRBV29-1,.,.,TRBJ2-2
CASTLGGYNQPQHF,TGTGCCAGCACCCTGGGGGGGTACAATCAGCCCCAGCATTTT,TRBV2,.,.,TRBJ1-5
CASSSSGARTEAFF,TGTGCCAGCAGCTCATCCGGGGCCCGGACTGAAGCTTTCTTT,TRBV7-8,.,.,TRBJ1-1
CASSWRTSGSRPDTQYF,TGTGCCAGCAGCTGGAGGACTAGCGGGAGCAGACCAGATACGCAGTATTTT,TRBV5-5,.,TRBD2,TRBJ2-3
CASSLRASGRDYEQYF,TGTGCCAGCAGTTTAAGGGCTAGCGGGAGGGACTACGAGCAGTACTTC,TRBV27,.,TRBD2,TRBJ2-7
CASSFPYQETQYF,TGTGCCAGCAGTTTCCCGTACCAAGAGACCCAGTACTTC,TRBV28,.,.,TRBJ2-5
CASSLGPGELFF,TGTGCCAGCAGCTTAGGCCCCGGGGAGCTGTTTTTT,TRBV7-9,.,.,TRBJ2-2
CAWSFGSGPLNEQFF,TGTGCCTGGAGTTTCGGCAGCGGCCCCCTCAATGAGCAGTTCTTC,TRBV30,.,.,TRBJ2-1
CAISDPSASGSGEQFF,TGTGCCATCAGCGACCCCAGTGCTAGCGGGAGTGGTGAGCAGTTCTTC,TRBV10-3,many,TRBD2,TRBJ2-1
CAIRGETNEKLFF,TGTGCCATCAGGGGGGAGACTAATGAAAAACTGTTTTTT,TRBV10-3,.,.,TRBJ1-4
CASSDPGGGYEQYF,TGTGCCAGCAGTGACCCAGGGGGCGGCTACGAGCAGTACTTC,TRBV2,.,TRBD1,TRBJ2-7
CASRSGTEVGEQYF,TGTGCCAGCAGGTCCGGGACGGAGGTGGGCGAGCAGTACTTC,TRBV6-5,.,.,TRBJ2-7
CASNRQGPLEKLFF,TGTGCCAGCAACCGACAGGGGCCCTTGGAAAAACTGTTTTTT,TRBV7-9,.,TRBD1,TRBJ1-4
CASSYNPGQYTGELFF,TGTGCCAGCTCGTACAACCCGGGACAATACACCGGGGAGCTGTTTTTT,TRBV27,.,.,TRBJ2-2
CAWGNTGELFF,TGTGCCTGGGGGAACACCGGGGAGCTGTTTTTT,TRBV30,few,.,TRBJ2-2
CASSPGRSSYEQYF,TGTGCCAGCAGCCCCGGACGGAGCTCCTACGAGCAGTACTTC,TRBV5-4,.,.,TRBJ2-7
CASSTEGGSGTEAFF,TGTGCCAGCAGCACGGAGGGGGGAAGTGGGACTGAAGCTTTCTTT,TRBV7-2,.,.,TRBJ1-1
CASSRSGSGYEQYF,TGTGCCAGCAGTCGTAGCGGGAGCGGGTACGAGCAGTACTTC,TRBV27,.,TRBD2,TRBJ2-7
CASSLGLVTDTQYF,TGTGCCAGCAGCCTGGGACTAGTCACAGATACGCAGTATTTT,TRBV7-2,.,TRBD2,TRBJ2-3
CASSPPGGRSTDTQYF,TGTGCCAGCAGTCCCCCCGGGGGGCGGAGCACAGATACGCAGTATTTT,TRBV27,.,.,TRBJ2-3
CASSLGTSGNNEQFF,TGCGCCAGCAGCTTGGGGACTAGCGGAAACAATGAGCAGTTCTTC,TRBV5-1,.,TRBD2,TRBJ2-1
CASSPERRVSYEQYF,TGTGCCAGCTCACCAGAGAGGCGGGTTTCCTACGAGCAGTACTTC,TRBV18,.,.,TRBJ2-7
CASSVQGITEAFF,TGTGCCAGCAGCGTACAGGGGATCACTGAAGCTTTCTTT,TRBV9,.,.,TRBJ1-1